What follows is one TCR beta chain and its context. What it recognizes is unknown. This sample is part of a study of cytomegalovirus exposure and HLA in healthy donors. Study observations and caveats: Both high specificity and high sensitivity reportedly marked the classifier's diagnosis of cytomegalovirus status.

Measured with immunoSEQ multiplex PCR; TCRdb has only the in-frame clones, and not every one. Altogether hundreds of thousands of clones are present, roughly 88% being singletons, with the ten largest covering roughly 0.83%. Germline V gene data show CDR1 as MNHNY and CDR2 as SVGAGI (reference sequence). The length of the CDR3 is 14 residues. J was trimmed by 0 bases and V by 7 bases; bases with no gene match: 6. This chain links TRBV6-6 with TRBJ2-7; TRBD2 agrees at 7 bases. The source is a woman under 30 in good health and CMV-seronegative. The sequenced sample consisted of PBMCs. Here the CDR3 DNA reads TGTGCCAGCATGTCCACTAGCGCCTCCTACGAGCAGTACTTC. Translated: CASMSTSASYEQYF.